This T cell receptor beta chain originates from a study of blood T cell repertoires in COVID-19. About the study: Specimens from acute and convalescent COVID-19 originated in the United States, Italy and Spain. Sources were T cells, B-cell-depleted T cells, or PBMCs; the material itself was cDNA or gDNA.

In the authors' workflow: Amplifying reference gene primers gave estimates of nucleated cell counts. The method was immunoSEQ multiplex PCR; TCRdb's version includes in-frame clones alone and lacks a portion of them. D and trimming come from the DNA, and the V and J calls and clone size come from that table. The sample lists roughly 260,000 clones, approximately 86% occurring once. Germline V gene lookup returns CDR1 SEHNR and CDR2 FQNEAQ (reference sequence). The CDR3 is 17 residues long. Unmatched junction bases numbered 10, after V lost 5 bases and J lost 4 bases. The sample comprised peripheral blood. This sequence was found in a woman of 80 years or more with active or convalescent COVID-19. The chain links TRBV7-9 to TRBJ2-1, with 11 bases identical to TRBD2. The CDR3 bases are TGTGCCAGCAGCCCCACTAGCGGGGGTGTGTCTTACAATGAGCAGTTCTTC. As protein: CASSPTSGGVSYNEQFF.